This T cell receptor beta chain originates from a study of T cells in Graves' hyperthyroidism and ophthalmopathy. The CDR3 regions of TCR beta were amplified from RNA transcripts. HTBI primers were used for first-round RT-PCR of the TCR CDR3. TCRdb re-called the multiplex PCR reads with MiXCR, one entry per CDR3 protein. This sample carries 500,000 or so distinct CDR3 sequences, approximately 17% of them seen once, and the ten largest clones take roughly 15%. A note on this clonotype: Its antigen is unknown.

Overall study findings and caveats: Blood also held most thyroid clonotypes expanded beyond 0.001.

The V end was cut by 4 bases, the J end by 4 bases, with 10 bases between. The CDR3 spans 14 residues. CDR1 and CDR2 (germline): MDHEN, SYDVKM. This chain uses TRBV28 with TRBJ2-2, with D unclear. Sequences were obtained from blood. The clonotype was recovered from a woman between 18 and 29 years old with Graves' ophthalmopathy. This CDR3 is CASSSLLGTGELFF. In nucleotides, the CDR3 is TGTGCCAGCAGTTCCCTATTGGGCACCGGGGAGCTGTTTTTT.